The 22 T cell receptor beta chains below all came from one sample that was sequenced in a study of Graves' ophthalmopathy and Graves' hyperthyroidism. RNA transcripts served as template for amplifying TCR beta CDR3 sequences. In the first round, RT-PCR was carried out with HTBI primers, and a multiplex PCR formed the second round. TCRdb re-called the multiplex PCR reads with MiXCR, one entry per CDR3 protein. The table shows hundreds of thousands of distinct CDR3 sequences, with roughly two fifths occurring only once. Input material: peripheral blood. The source of these receptors is an adult man with Graves' ophthalmopathy.

This clonotype was counted between two and nine times. This rearrangement joins TRBV6-1 to TRBJ1-5; D might be TRBD1 (6 bases). This CDR3 contains 14 residues. Trimming pared 7 bases from V and 3 bases from J, leaving 13 bases between. Germline V gives CDR1 MNHNS, CDR2 SASEGT. CDR3 region: CASTSDRTNQPQHF. DNA of the CDR3: TGTGCCAGCACCTCAGACAGGACCAATCAGCCCCAGCATTTT.

The chain has TRBV10-3 and TRBJ1-5; possible D gene TRBD1, 5 bases. V was pared by 10 bases and J by 0 bases, with 16 bases between. Germline CDR1 and CDR2: ENHRY and SYGVKD. The CDR3 extends over 15 amino acids. In nucleotides, the CDR3 is TGTGCCAGCAGAGTCCAGGGAAATAGCAATCAGCCCCAGCATTTT. As protein: CASRVQGNSNQPQHF.

The sample holds many counts of this clonotype. This CDR3 reads CASSGTERAQYF. CDR3 nucleotide sequence: TGTGCCAGCAGTGGGACTGAACGCGCCCAGTACTTC. V is TRBV7-2 and J is TRBJ2-5, with D perhaps TRBD2 (6 bases). Trimming left V 6 bases short and J 9 bases short, with 14 bases between. Looked up from germline, CDR1 is SGHTA and CDR2 is FQGNSA. The CDR3 is 12 residues long.

This clonotype was seen a few times. The chain employs TRBV7-2 and TRBJ2-7; TRBD2 aligns across 13 bases. V trimming: 4 bases; J trimming: 9 bases; junction bases outside the gene matches: 9. This CDR3 has 15 amino acids. Germline CDR1 and CDR2: SGHTA and FQGNSA. The CDR3: CASSSMGTSGVAQYF. The DNA for the CDR3 is TGTGCCAGCAGCTCCATGGGGACTAGCGGGGTAGCGCAGTACTTC.

This clonotype was seen a single time. The CDR3 bases are TGCGCCAACAACGGACAGGGGGCTGTAGAGACCCAGTACTTC. Its protein product is CANNGQGAVETQYF. The chain combines TRBV5-1 with TRBJ2-5; 11 bases match TRBD1. Trimming took 9 bases from V and 4 from J; bases not matched to a gene: 8. Germline CDR1 reads SGHRS; CDR2 reads YFSETQ. This CDR3 region has 14 residues.

This clonotype was picked up many times. This sequence joins TRBV11-2 and TRBJ1-1, with a possible D match to TRBD1 (6 bases). This CDR3 has 14 residues. Germline V lookup: CDR1 SGHAT, CDR2 FQNNGV. Between the trimmed V and J ends, which lost 5 bases and 4 bases, there was a span of 14 bases. CDR3 amino acids: CASSRGTYGTEAFF. CDR3 coding DNA: TGTGCCAGCAGCCGCGGGACATATGGCACTGAAGCTTTCTTT.

A note on this clonotype: Given a much more abundant clone one base away, this may be a read error. This CDR3 is missing its conserved last phenylalanine or tryptophan, likely due to a read error. This chain uses TRBV19 with TRBJ2-5; 9 positions match TRBD1. Unmatched junction bases numbered 12, after V lost 3 bases and J lost 1 base. This CDR3 region has 18 residues. Germline V gives CDR1 LNHDA, CDR2 SQIVND (reference sequence). The CDR3 DNA reads TGTGCCAGTAGTATCGCCTACTCCGGGACAGGGACCCAAGAGACCCAGTACCTC. Translated, it gives CASSIAYSGTGTQETQYL.

This clonotype was detected many times. CDR3 region: CASSVGTGQDQPQHF. The CDR3, as DNA: TGTGCCAGCAGCGTAGGGACAGGGCAGGATCAGCCCCAGCATTTT. V and J are TRBV9 and TRBJ1-5, with 8 bases lining up with TRBD1. This CDR3 is built from 15 residues. Per germline, CDR1 SGDLS and CDR2 YYNGEE. Trimming took 0 bases from V and 5 from J; bases not matched to a gene: 4.

The CDR3 nucleotides read TGTGCCAGCAGCGCCAGATTGAGGACAGGGCACCAAGAGACCCAGTACTTC. This codes for CASSARLRTGHQETQYF. This chain joins TRBV7-2 and TRBJ2-5; 8 nucleotides align to TRBD1. V dropped 5 bases and J dropped 0; count of bases not matched to a gene: 11. Germline-derived CDR1 and CDR2 are SGHTA and FQGNSA. The CDR3 totals 17 residues.

V and J are TRBV25-1 and TRBJ1-3; D not certain. Germline CDR1 reads MGHDK; CDR2 reads SYGVNS. Trimming removed 8 bases at V and 3 bases at J, with 11 bases between. CDR3 size: 13 residues. The CDR3 DNA follows: TGTGCCAGCGTAGGCAGTCTTGGAAACACCATATATTTT. Translation gives CASVGSLGNTIYF. The full variable domain, rest sourced from reference TRBV25-1 and TRBJ1-3, is EADIYQTPRYLVIGTGKKITLECSQTMGHDKMYWYQQDPGMELHLIHYSYGVNSTEKGDLSSESTVSRIRTEHFPLTLESARPSHTSQYLCASVGSLGNTIYFGEGSWLTVV.

Remarks on this clonotype: Germline is not matched at one junction end, which may reflect a read error. The DNA of the CDR3 is TGTGCCAGCAGTTTATCGAGCCAGGGTTACTACGAGCAGTACTTC. Translating gives CASSLSSQGYYEQYF. The rearrangement links TRBV10-3 to TRBJ2-7, with a possible D match to TRBD1 (5 bases). CDR1 and CDR2 (germline): ENHRY, SYGVKD. The CDR3 spans 15 residues.

This clonotype has just a few counts. The chain is built from TRBV7-2 and TRBJ1-2; D unclear. V was cut by 7 bases and J by 4 bases, with 19 bases left in between. This CDR3 has 15 residues. The germline CDR1 and CDR2 sequences are SGHTA and FQGNSA. The CDR3, as DNA: TGTGCCAGCACACCCAACTCGAGAATTCCCTATGGCTACACCTTC. As protein: CASTPNSRIPYGYTF. Full variable domain (outside the CDR3, taken from reference TRBV7-2 and TRBJ1-2): GAGVSQSPSNKVTEKGKDVELRCDPISGHTALYWYRQSLGQGLEFLIYFQGNSAPDKSGLPSDRFSAERTGGSVSTLTIQRTQQEDSAVYLCASTPNSRIPYGYTFGSGTRLTVV.

This clonotype was detected many times. V and J are TRBV10-3 and TRBJ1-5; unclear D gene. The ends were cut back, 3 bases at V and 3 bases at J, with 9 bases in the middle. Germline V CDR1 and CDR2: ENHRY, SYGVKD. This CDR3 has 14 residues. The CDR3 DNA is TGTGCCATCAGTGACAGTATGAACAATCAGCCCCAGCATTTT. Translated: CAISDSMNNQPQHF.

The rearrangement joins TRBV10-2 to TRBJ2-6; the D is unclear. The CDR3 extends over 8 amino acids. Trimming pared 7 bases from V and 15 bases from J, leaving 4 bases between. Germline loops: CDR1 WSHSY, CDR2 SAAADI. The CDR3 here is CASKDLTF. CDR3 sequence (DNA): TGCGCCAGCAAGGACCTGACTTTC.

This clonotype came up many times. This chain connects TRBV29-1 to TRBJ2-7; 8 nucleotides align to TRBD1. The CDR3 is 14 amino acids. Trimming cost V 6 bases and J 4 bases; bases outside gene matches: 11. Germline values: CDR1 SQVTM, CDR2 ANQGSEA. In DNA form, the CDR3 reads TGCAGCGTCCAGCGGACAGGGACAGGATACGAGCAGTACTTC. Its protein is CSVQRTGTGYEQYF.

This clonotype was seen many times. This rearrangement joins TRBV12-3 or TRBV12-4 to TRBJ1-5; TRBD1 matches 9 bases. V shed 2 bases and J 7 bases; nucleotides not matched to a gene: 6. The CDR3 totals 15 residues. In nucleotides, the CDR3 is TGTGCCAGCAGTTTAATGGGGACAGGGAACCAGCCCCAGCATTTT. Translation gives CASSLMGTGNQPQHF.

Remarks on this clonotype: The junction departs from germline at one end; a sequencing error may be responsible. The chain recombines TRBV29-1 with TRBJ1-2; 7 bases map to TRBD1. This CDR3 has 14 amino acids. Germline assignment: CDR1 SQVTM and CDR2 ANQGSEA. The CDR3 sequence is CSVEDRGTAYGYTF. The DNA of the CDR3 is TGCAGCGTAGAAGACCGCGGGACAGCCTATGGCTACACCTTC.

This clonotype came up a few times. The V gene is TRBV12-3 or TRBV12-4, the J gene TRBJ2-7; TRBD2 matches at 9 bases. The CDR3 loop spans 12 amino acids. With 8 bases clipped from V and 6 bases from J, the junction kept 5 bases outside the gene matches. This chain's CDR3 is CASAGTSSEQYF. The CDR3, as DNA: TGTGCCAGCGCCGGGACTAGCTCCGAGCAGTACTTC.

The chain uses TRBV4-1 and TRBJ2-7; perhaps TRBD2 as D (5 bases). CDR3 length: 15 amino acids. Trimming removed 1 base from V and 5 bases from J, with 15 bases in between. Germline V gene data show CDR1 as MGHRA and CDR2 as YSYEKL. The chain's CDR3 is CASSQVRRGFDEQYF. The CDR3 region has the DNA TGCGCCAGCAGCCAAGTTAGACGCGGGTTCGACGAGCAGTACTTC.

The J gene is TRBJ2-5, the V gene TRBV19; D is uncertain. Germline V CDR1 and CDR2: LNHDA, SQIVND (reference sequence). This CDR3 comprises 13 residues. The V gene lost 1 base and the J gene lost 4 bases, with 7 bases spanning the gap. The CDR3 bases are TGTGCCAGTAGTATAGGCGATGGAGAGACCCAGTACTTC. Encoded protein: CASSIGDGETQYF.

Details on this clonotype: This could be a read error, since a much larger clone is one nucleotide away. The CDR3 DNA is TGTGCCACCCCCGGACATCAAGAATACGAGCAGTACTTC. It specifies CATPGHQEYEQYF. The rearrangement uses TRBV19 and TRBJ2-7, with a weak D call TRBD1 (5 bases). The CDR3 is 13 amino acids. Deletions cut 10 bases from V and 4 bases from J, with 17 bases between. Germline assignment: CDR1 LNHDA and CDR2 SQIVND (reference sequence).

This chain uses TRBV25-1 with TRBJ2-5, with 10 bases identical to TRBD1. Germline CDR1 is MGHDK and CDR2 is SYGVNS. The length of the CDR3 is 14 residues. J was trimmed by 5 bases and V by 8 bases; bases with no gene match: 8. Here the CDR3 reads CASPDRGRWETQYF. CDR3 DNA sequence: TGTGCCAGCCCGGACAGGGGGAGGTGGGAGACCCAGTACTTC.